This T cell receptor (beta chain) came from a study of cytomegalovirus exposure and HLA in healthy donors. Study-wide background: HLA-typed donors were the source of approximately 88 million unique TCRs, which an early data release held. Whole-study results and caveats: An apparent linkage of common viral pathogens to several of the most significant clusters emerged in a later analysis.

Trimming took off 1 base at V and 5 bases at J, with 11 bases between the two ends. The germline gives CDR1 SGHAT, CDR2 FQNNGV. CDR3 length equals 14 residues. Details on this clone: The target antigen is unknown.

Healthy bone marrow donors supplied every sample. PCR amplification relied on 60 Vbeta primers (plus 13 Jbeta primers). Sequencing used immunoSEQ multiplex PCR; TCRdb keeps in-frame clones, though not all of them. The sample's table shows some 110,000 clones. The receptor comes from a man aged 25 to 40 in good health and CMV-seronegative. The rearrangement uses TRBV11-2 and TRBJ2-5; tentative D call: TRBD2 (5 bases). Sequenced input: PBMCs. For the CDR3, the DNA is TGTGCCAGCAGCTTAGCGACTAAACCGGAGACCCAGTACTTC. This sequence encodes CASSLATKPETQYF.